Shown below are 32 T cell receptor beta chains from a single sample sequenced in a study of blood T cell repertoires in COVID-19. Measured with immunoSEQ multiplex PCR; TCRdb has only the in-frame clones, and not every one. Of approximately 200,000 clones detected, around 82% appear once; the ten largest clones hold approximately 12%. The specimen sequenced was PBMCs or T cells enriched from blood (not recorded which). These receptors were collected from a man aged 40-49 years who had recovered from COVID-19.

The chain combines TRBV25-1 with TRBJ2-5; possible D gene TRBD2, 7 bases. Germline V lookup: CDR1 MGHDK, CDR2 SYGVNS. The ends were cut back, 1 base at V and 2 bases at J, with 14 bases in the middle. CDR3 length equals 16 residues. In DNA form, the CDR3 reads TGTGCCAGCAGTGAATTCGGGGGGCATCTGCAAGAGACCCAGTACTTC. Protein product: CASSEFGGHLQETQYF.

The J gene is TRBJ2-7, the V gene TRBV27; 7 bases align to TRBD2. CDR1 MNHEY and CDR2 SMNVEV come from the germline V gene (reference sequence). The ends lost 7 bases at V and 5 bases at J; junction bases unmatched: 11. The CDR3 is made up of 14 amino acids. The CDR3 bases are TGTGCCAGCACCCCTATGGCGGGAGCAGACGAGCAGTACTTC. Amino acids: CASTPMAGADEQYF.

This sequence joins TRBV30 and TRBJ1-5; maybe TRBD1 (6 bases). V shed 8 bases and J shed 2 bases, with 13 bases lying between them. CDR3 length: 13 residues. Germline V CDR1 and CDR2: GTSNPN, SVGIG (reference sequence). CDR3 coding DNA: TGTGCCGGGTCACAGGGTGGCAATCAGCCCCAGCATTTT. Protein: CAGSQGGNQPQHF.

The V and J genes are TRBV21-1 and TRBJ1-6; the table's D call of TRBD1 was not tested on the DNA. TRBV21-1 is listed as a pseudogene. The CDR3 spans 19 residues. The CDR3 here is CASSKRKGQVSSYNSPLHF. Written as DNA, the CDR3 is TGTGCCAGCAGCAAACGTAAGGGACAGGTGAGCTCCTATAATTCACCCCTCCACTTT.

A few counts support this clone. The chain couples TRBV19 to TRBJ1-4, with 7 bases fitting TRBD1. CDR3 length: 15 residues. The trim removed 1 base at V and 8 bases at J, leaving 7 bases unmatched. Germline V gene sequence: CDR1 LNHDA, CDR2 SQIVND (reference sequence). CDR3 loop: CASSIGDRDSEKLFF. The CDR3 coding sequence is TGTGCCAGTAGTATAGGAGACCGGGACAGCGAAAAACTGTTTTTT.

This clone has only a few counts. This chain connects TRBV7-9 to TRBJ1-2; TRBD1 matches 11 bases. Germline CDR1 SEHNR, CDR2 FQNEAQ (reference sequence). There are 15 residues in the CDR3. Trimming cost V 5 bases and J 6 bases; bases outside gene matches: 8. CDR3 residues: CASSPGQGALHGYTF. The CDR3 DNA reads TGTGCCAGCAGCCCCGGACAGGGGGCGCTTCATGGCTACACCTTC.

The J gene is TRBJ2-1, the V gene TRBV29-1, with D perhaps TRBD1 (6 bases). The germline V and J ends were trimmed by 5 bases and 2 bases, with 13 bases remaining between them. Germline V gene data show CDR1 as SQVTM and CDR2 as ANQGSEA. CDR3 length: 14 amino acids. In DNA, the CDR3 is TGCAGCGTTCCGTTACAGGGAACCTACAATGAGCAGTTCTTC. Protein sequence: CSVPLQGTYNEQFF.

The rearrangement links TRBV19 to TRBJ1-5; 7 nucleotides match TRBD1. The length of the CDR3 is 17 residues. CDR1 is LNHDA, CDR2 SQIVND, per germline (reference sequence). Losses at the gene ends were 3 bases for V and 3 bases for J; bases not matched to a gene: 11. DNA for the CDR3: TGTGCCAGTAGTATCCTCCCCCGGGACAGCAACAATCAGCCCCAGCATTTT. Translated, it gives CASSILPRDSNNQPQHF.

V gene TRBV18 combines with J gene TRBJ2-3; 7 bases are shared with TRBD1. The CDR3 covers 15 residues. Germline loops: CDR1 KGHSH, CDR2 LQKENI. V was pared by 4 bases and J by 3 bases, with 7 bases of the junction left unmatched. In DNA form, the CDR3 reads TGTGCCAGCTCACGCCGGGAACAGGGGACAGATACGCAGTATTTT. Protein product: CASSRREQGTDTQYF.

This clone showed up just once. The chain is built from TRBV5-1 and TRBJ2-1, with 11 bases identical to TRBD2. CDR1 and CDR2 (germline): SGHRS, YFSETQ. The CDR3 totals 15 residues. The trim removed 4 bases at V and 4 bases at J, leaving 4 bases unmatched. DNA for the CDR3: TGCGCCAGCAGCGTGGGACTAGCGGATTACAATGAGCAGTTCTTC. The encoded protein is CASSVGLADYNEQFF.

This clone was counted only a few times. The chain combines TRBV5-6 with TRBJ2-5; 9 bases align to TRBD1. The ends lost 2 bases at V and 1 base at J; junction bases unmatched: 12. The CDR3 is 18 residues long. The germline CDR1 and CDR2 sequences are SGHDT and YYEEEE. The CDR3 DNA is TGTGCCAGCAGCTTAGTAGGACAGGGGTATACTTTCCAAGAGACCCAGTACTTC. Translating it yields CASSLVGQGYTFQETQYF.

Here the CDR3 reads CASSEARDRVRNQPQHF. Here the CDR3 DNA reads TGTGCCAGCAGTGAAGCGCGAGACAGGGTGAGGAATCAGCCCCAGCATTTT. This sequence joins TRBV6-1 and TRBJ1-5; 7 bases agree with TRBD1. This CDR3 is 17 amino acids long. With 0 bases clipped from V and 4 bases from J, the junction kept 9 bases outside the gene matches. Germline loops: CDR1 MNHNS, CDR2 SASEGT.

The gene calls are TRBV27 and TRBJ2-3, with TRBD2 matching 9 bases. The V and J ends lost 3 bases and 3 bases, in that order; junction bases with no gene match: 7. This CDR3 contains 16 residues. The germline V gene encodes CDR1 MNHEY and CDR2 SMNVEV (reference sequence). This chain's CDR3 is CASSLWREGGTDTQYF. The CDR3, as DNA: TGTGCCAGCAGTTTGTGGCGGGAGGGTGGTACAGATACGCAGTATTTT.

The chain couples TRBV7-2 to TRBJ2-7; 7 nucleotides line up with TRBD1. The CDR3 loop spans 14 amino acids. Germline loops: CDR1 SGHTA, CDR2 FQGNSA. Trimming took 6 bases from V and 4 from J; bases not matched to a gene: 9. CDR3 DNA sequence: TGTGCCAGCAGACGAGGGGGCGATCTTTACGAGCAGTACTTC. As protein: CASRRGGDLYEQYF.

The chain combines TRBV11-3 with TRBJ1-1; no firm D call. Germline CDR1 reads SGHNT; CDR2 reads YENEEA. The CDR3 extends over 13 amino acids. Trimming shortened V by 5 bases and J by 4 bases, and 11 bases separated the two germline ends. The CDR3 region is CASSPQFGTEAFF. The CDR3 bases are TGTGCCAGCAGCCCTCAGTTTGGCACTGAAGCTTTCTTT.

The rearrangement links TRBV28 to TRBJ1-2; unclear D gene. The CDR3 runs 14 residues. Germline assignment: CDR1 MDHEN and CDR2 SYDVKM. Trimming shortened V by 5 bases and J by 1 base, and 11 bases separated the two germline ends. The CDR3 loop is CASSTALGNYGYTF. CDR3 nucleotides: TGTGCCAGCAGTACCGCACTTGGTAACTATGGCTACACCTTC.

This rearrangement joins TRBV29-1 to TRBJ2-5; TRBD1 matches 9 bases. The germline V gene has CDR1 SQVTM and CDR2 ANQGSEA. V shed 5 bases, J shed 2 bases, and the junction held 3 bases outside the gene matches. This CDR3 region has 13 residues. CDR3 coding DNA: TGCAGCGTTTACAGGGGGCGGCAAGAGACCCAGTACTTC. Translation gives CSVYRGRQETQYF.

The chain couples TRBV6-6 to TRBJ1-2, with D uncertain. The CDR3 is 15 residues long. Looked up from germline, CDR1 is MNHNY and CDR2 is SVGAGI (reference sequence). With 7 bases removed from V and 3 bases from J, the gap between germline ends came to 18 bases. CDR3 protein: CASTKKIRSDYGYTF. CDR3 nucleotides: TGTGCCAGCACTAAAAAAATACGCTCTGACTATGGCTACACCTTC.

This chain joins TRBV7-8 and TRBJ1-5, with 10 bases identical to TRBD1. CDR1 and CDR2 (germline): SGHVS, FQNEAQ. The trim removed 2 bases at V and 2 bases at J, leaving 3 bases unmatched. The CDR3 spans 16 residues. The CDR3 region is CASSLIGTGGNQPQHF. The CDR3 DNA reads TGTGCCAGCAGCTTAATCGGGACAGGGGGCAATCAGCCCCAGCATTTT.

The CDR3 DNA reads TGTGCCACCGCGACAGGTGCAAACTATGGCTACACCTTC. It codes for CATATGANYGYTF. V is TRBV19 and J is TRBJ1-2; D perhaps matches TRBD1 (6 bases). Germline loops: CDR1 LNHDA, CDR2 SQIVND (reference sequence). The germline V and J ends were trimmed by 10 bases and 2 bases, with 14 bases remaining between them. The CDR3 covers 13 residues.

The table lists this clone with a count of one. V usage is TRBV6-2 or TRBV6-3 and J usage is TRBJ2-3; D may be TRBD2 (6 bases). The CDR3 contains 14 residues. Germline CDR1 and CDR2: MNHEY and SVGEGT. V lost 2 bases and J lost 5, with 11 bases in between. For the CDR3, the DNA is TGTGCCAGCAGTTACGCGGGGATCGAAGATACGCAGTATTTT. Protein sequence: CASSYAGIEDTQYF.

CDR3 residues: CASSNIRGPEAFF. CDR3 in DNA: TGTGCCAGCAGTAATATCAGGGGGCCTGAAGCTTTCTTT. The chain combines TRBV5-5 with TRBJ1-1, with TRBD1 matching 8 bases. This CDR3 is built from 13 residues. CDR1 SGHKS and CDR2 YYEKEE come from the germline V gene (reference sequence). The V segment lost 5 bases and the J segment 6 bases; nucleotides outside the gene matches: 6.

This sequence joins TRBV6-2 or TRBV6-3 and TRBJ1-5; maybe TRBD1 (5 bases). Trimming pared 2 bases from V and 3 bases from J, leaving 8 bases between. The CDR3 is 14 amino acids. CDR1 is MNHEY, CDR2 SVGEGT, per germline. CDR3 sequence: CASSYGGLNQPQHF. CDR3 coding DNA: TGTGCCAGCAGTTACGGGGGACTCAATCAGCCCCAGCATTTT.

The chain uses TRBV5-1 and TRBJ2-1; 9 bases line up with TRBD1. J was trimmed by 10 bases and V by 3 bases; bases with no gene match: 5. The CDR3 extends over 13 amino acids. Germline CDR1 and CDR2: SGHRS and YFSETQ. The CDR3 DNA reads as TGCGCCAGCAGCTATGACAGGGGGACGGAGCAGTTCTTC. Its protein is CASSYDRGTEQFF.

This CDR3 reads CASSQGANSGNTIYF. The CDR3 DNA reads as TGTGCCAGCAGCCAAGGGGCAAACTCTGGAAACACCATATATTTT. The V and J genes are TRBV3-1 (or the pseudogene TRBV3-2) and TRBJ1-3; no clear D gene. CDR1 is LGHDT, CDR2 YNNKEL, per germline (reference sequence). The ends were cut back, 1 base at V and 0 bases at J, with 7 bases in the middle. The CDR3 runs 15 residues.

Here the CDR3 reads CASSEATGLQETQYF. CDR3 nucleotide sequence: TGTGCCAGCAGTGAAGCCACAGGGTTACAAGAGACCCAGTACTTC. The genes are TRBV2 and TRBJ2-5; a possible D gene is TRBD1 (6 bases). CDR1 is SNHLY and CDR2 is FYNNEI in the germline V gene. Trimming cost V 0 bases and J 2 bases, with 10 bases left between them. The CDR3 covers 15 residues.

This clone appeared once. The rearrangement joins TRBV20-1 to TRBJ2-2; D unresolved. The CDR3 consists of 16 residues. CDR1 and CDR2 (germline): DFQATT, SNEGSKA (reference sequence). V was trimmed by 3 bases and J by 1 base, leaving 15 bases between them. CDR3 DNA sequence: TGCAGTGCTAGTCGACCTGACAAAATGAACACCGGGGAGCTGTTTTTT. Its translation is CSASRPDKMNTGELFF.

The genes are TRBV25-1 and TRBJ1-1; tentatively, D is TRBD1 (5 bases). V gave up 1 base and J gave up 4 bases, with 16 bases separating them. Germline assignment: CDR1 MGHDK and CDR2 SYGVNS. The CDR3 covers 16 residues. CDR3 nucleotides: TGTGCCAGCAGTGAATCCGGAATCGTAGGGGCCACTGAAGCTTTCTTT. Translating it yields CASSESGIVGATEAFF.

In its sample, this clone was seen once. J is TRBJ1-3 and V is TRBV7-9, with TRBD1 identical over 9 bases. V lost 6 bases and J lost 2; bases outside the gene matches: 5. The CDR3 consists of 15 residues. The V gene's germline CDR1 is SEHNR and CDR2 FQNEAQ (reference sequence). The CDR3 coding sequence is TGTGCCAGCAGGCCGGGACAGGGACCTGGAAACACCATATATTTT. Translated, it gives CASRPGQGPGNTIYF.

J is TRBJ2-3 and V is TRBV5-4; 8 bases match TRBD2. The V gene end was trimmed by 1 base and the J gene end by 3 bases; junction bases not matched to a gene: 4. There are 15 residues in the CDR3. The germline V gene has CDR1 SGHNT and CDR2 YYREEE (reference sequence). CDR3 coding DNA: TGTGCCAGCAGCTTGTCGGGAGGGGGTACAGATACGCAGTATTTT. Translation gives CASSLSGGGTDTQYF.

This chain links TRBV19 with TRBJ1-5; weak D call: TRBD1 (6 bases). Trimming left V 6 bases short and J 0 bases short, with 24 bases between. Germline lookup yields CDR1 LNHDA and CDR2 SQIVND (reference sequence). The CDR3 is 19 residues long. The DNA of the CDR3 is TGTGCCAGTAGGATAAGCGGGGGCTCCTCCCTCTATAGCAATCAGCCCCAGCATTTT. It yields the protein CASRISGGSSLYSNQPQHF.

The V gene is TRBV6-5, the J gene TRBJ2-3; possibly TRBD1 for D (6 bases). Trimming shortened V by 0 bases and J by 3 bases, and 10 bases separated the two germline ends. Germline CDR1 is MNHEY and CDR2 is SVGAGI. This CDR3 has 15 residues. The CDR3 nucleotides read TGTGCCAGCAGTTACTCAGGGGGTGGGACAGATACGCAGTATTTT. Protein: CASSYSGGGTDTQYF.